This T cell receptor (beta chain) stems from a study of T cells in Graves' hyperthyroidism and ophthalmopathy. General study results and limits: Ophthalmopathy, which appeared later, was predicted by the model a median about 6 months before onset. Blood samples included most of the expanded thyroid clonotypes exceeding 0.001.

In this sample, this clonotype turned up many times. The antigen is unknown. This CDR3 has 15 residues. CDR1 and CDR2 from the germline V gene are SGDLS and YYNGEE. Trimming took 4 bases from V and 2 from J, leaving 12 bases between them. Orbital computed tomography, thyroid ultrasound, serum thyroxine and TRAb, and clinical symptoms together informed the diagnoses. The authors obtained PBMCs from 10 ml of fresh peripheral blood. TCR beta CDR3 region amplification was performed from RNA transcripts. The TCR CDR3 first-round RT-PCR relied on the HTBI primer set. TCRdb fed the multiplex PCR reads into MiXCR, producing one record per CDR3 protein. The data hold 500,000 to 650,000 distinct CDR3 sequences, with approximately 17% observed a single time.

The source material was blood. The sequence was collected from a woman younger than 30 with Graves' ophthalmopathy. The chain couples TRBV9 to TRBJ1-4; unclear D gene. The CDR3 sequence: CASSQTTTTNEKLFF. The CDR3, as DNA: TGTGCCAGCAGCCAGACAACCACGACTAATGAAAAACTGTTTTTT. Variable domain in full (rest from reference TRBV9 and TRBJ1-4): DSGVTQTPKHLITATGQRVTLRCSPRSGDLSVYWYQQSLDQGLQFLIQYYNGEERAKGNILERFSAQQFPDLHSELNLSSLELGDSALYFCASSQTTTTNEKLFFGSGTQLSVL.